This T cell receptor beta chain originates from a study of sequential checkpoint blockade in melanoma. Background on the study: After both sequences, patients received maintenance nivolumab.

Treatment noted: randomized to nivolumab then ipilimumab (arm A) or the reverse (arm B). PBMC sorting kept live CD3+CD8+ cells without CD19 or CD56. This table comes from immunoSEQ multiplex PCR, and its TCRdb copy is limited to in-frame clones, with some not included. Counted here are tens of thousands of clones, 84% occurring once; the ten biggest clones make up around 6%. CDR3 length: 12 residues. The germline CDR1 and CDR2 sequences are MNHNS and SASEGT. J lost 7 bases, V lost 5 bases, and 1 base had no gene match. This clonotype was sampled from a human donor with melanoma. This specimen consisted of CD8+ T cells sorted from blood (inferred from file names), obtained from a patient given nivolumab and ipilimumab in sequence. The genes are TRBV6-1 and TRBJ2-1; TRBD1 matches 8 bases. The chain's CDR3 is CASSRTGNEQFF. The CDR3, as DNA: TGTGCCAGCAGTCGGACAGGGAATGAGCAGTTCTTC.